This T cell receptor beta chain was documented in a study of blood T cell repertoires in COVID-19. Study information: Sample material is recorded as cDNA or gDNA derived from T cells, B-cell-depleted T cells, or PBMCs.

Study processing details: Reference gene primer amplification yielded estimated nucleated cell counts. The method was immunoSEQ multiplex PCR; TCRdb's version includes in-frame clones alone and lacks a portion of them. The V and J calls and clone size are taken from that table; D and trimming were inferred from the DNA. The sample holds approximately 75,000 clones, roughly 90% seen once. Seattle-derived patients entered the study during active infection and were followed longitudinally. The CDR3 has 13 amino acids. V lost 7 bases and J 1 base, leaving 10 bases between the germline ends. The germline V gene has CDR1 SNHLY and CDR2 FYNNEI.

The sequencing sample was made of peripheral blood. The chain recombines TRBV2 with TRBJ1-1; D call uncertain. This TCR derives from a man older than 75 with COVID-19, enrolled during active disease. CDR3 nucleotide sequence: TGTGCCAGCAAGCCTTCACCGAACACTGAAGCTTTCTTT. Translating it yields CASKPSPNTEAFF.